These 18 T cell receptor beta chains originate from one sample sequenced in a study of early T cells in non-severe SARS-CoV-2 infection. One entry per CDR3 protein, called by TCRdb with MiXCR from the 5' RACE reads. The sample lists 84,000 or so distinct CDR3 sequences; around 15% were seen once. The material sequenced was whole blood. The receptors come from an adult who was a healthcare worker with PCR-confirmed SARS-CoV-2 infection or an uninfected control (not recorded which).

The chain couples TRBV29-1 to TRBJ2-7; D is perhaps TRBD2 (5 bases). The V end was cut by 4 bases, the J end by 4 bases, with 14 bases between. The germline gives CDR1 SQVTM, CDR2 ANQGSEA. This CDR3 has 13 amino acids. DNA of the CDR3: TGCAGCGTTGTGGCAGAGGGCACGTACGAGCAGTACTTC. Translation gives CSVVAEGTYEQYF.

This clonotype came up many times. The chain employs TRBV7-3 and TRBJ1-2, with D tentatively TRBD1 (5 bases). The CDR3 is 13 amino acids. The V and J ends lost 2 bases and 14 bases respectively, with 18 bases between them. Germline lookup yields CDR1 SGHTA and CDR2 FQGTGA. The DNA for the CDR3 is TGTGCCAGCAGCTTAGGGGCCGGGAGAGCCCCTACCTTC. Translating it yields CASSLGAGRAPTF.

This clonotype was detected only a few times. The chain joins TRBV7-3 to TRBJ1-1; no clear D. CDR1 and CDR2 (germline): SGHTA, FQGTGA. The CDR3 consists of 13 residues. Deletions cut 4 bases from V and 0 bases from J, with 6 bases between. CDR3 nucleotides: TGTGCCAGCAGCTCGCAGTTGAACACTGAAGCTTTCTTT. Protein product: CASSSQLNTEAFF. Together with reference TRBV7-3 and TRBJ1-1, the CDR3 gives the full variable domain: GAGVSQTPSNKVTEKGKYVELRCDPISGHTALYWYRQSLGQGPEFLIYFQGTGAADDSGLPNDRFFAVRPEGSVSTLKIQRTERGDSAVYLCASSSQLNTEAFFGQGTRLTVV.

This clonotype was found a few times. This chain links TRBV12-3 or TRBV12-4 with TRBJ2-1; 7 bases fit TRBD1. V shed 3 bases and J 4 bases; nucleotides not matched to a gene: 9. This CDR3 is built from 16 residues. CDR3 protein: CASSFSTGRYYNEQFF. The CDR3 coding sequence is TGTGCCAGCAGTTTCTCGACAGGGAGATATTACAATGAGCAGTTCTTC.

In this sample, this clonotype turned up a few times. This chain joins TRBV7-9 and TRBJ2-1; D remains unclear. Trimming took 5 bases from V and 6 from J, leaving 2 bases between them. Looked up from germline, CDR1 is SEHNR and CDR2 is FQNEAQ (reference sequence). This CDR3 is built from 10 residues. CDR3 nucleotide sequence: TGTGCCAGCAGCATCAATGAGCAGTTCTTC. It is translated as CASSINEQFF.

This clonotype was seen a handful of times. The V and J genes are TRBV18 and TRBJ1-3; D gene ambiguous. Trimming cost V 3 bases and J 3 bases, with 12 bases left between them. Germline V lookup: CDR1 KGHSH, CDR2 LQKENI. This CDR3 has 15 residues. The CDR3 DNA follows: TGTGCCAGCTCACCCCCTCTCCAGCTTGGAAACACCATATATTTT. Translating gives CASSPPLQLGNTIYF.

This clonotype was seen a single time. This chain joins TRBV11-2 and TRBJ2-4, with TRBD1 identical over 7 bases. There are 12 residues in the CDR3. Per the germline V gene, CDR1 is SGHAT and CDR2 is FQNNGV. Trimming removed 6 bases from V and 11 bases from J; junction bases left unmatched: 7. CDR3: CASSSGGQFQYF. The CDR3 DNA is TGTGCCAGCAGTTCAGGGGGACAATTTCAGTACTTC.

In DNA form, the CDR3 reads TGCACTGCCGCACAGGGGGTTAACTATGGCTACACCTTC. It encodes CTAAQGVNYGYTF. The chain employs TRBV20-1 and TRBJ1-2; 8 nucleotides match TRBD1. CDR3 length: 13 residues. Germline V gene lookup returns CDR1 DFQATT and CDR2 SNEGSKA (reference sequence).

In this sample, this clonotype turned up many times. This chain connects TRBV6-2 or TRBV6-3 to TRBJ2-5, with 10 nucleotides matching TRBD1. CDR1 is MNHEY, CDR2 SVGEGT, per germline. Germline trimming cut 6 bases from V and 4 bases from J; bases unmatched to any gene: 14. The length of the CDR3 is 17 residues. The CDR3 nucleotides are TGTGCCAGCAGCTCCAACCTGGACAGGGGGGGCGGAGAGACCCAGTACTTC. Translation gives CASSSNLDRGGGETQYF.

This clonotype was counted only a few times. V is TRBV11-2 and J is TRBJ1-6, with a tentative D call TRBD1 (5 bases). The germline gives CDR1 SGHAT, CDR2 FQNNGV. The CDR3 has 15 residues. V dropped 0 bases and J dropped 10 bases, with 13 bases sitting between them. CDR3 residues: CASSLDRTRGSPLHF. The CDR3 nucleotides are TGTGCCAGCAGCTTAGATCGGACACGAGGCTCACCCCTCCACTTT.

The CDR3 here is CASGQEQHKNIQYF. The CDR3 DNA is TGTGCCAGCGGGCAGGAACAGCACAAAAACATTCAGTACTTC. The V and J genes are TRBV2 and TRBJ2-4; D not certain. CDR3 size: 14 residues. The V gene's germline CDR1 is SNHLY and CDR2 FYNNEI. The V end lost 8 bases, the J end lost 3 bases, and 14 bases lay between the germline ends.

This clonotype was found a few times. V usage is TRBV5-1 and J usage is TRBJ2-1; 9 nucleotides match TRBD1. Germline CDR1 reads SGHRS; CDR2 reads YFSETQ. Trimming took 6 bases from V and 7 from J; bases not matched to a gene: 8. This CDR3 region has 14 residues. The CDR3, as DNA: TGCGCCAGCACACCGGGACAGGGTTTTAATGAGCAGTTCTTC. Its translation: CASTPGQGFNEQFF.

This sequence joins TRBV7-7 and TRBJ2-5, with D uncertain. Germline CDR1 is SSHAT and CDR2 is FNYEAQ (reference sequence). Deletions cut 5 bases from V and 2 bases from J, with 9 bases between. The CDR3 has 13 residues. The CDR3 DNA reads as TGTGCCAGCAGCCTGACGCAGCAAGAGACCCAGTACTTC. Translation: CASSLTQQETQYF.

This chain uses TRBV29-1 with TRBJ1-1; 9 bases agree with TRBD1. CDR3 size: 12 residues. Trimming removed 4 bases from V and 3 bases from J; junction bases left unmatched: 0. Germline CDR1 is SQVTM and CDR2 is ANQGSEA. In DNA form, the CDR3 reads TGCAGCGTTGGACAGGGGGACACTGAAGCTTTCTTT. Translated, it gives CSVGQGDTEAFF.

The chain employs TRBV7-3 and TRBJ2-5; D is unresolved. The CDR3 runs to 13 residues. The germline gives CDR1 SGHTA, CDR2 FQGTGA. Trimming cost V 4 bases and J 2 bases, with 8 bases left between them. The CDR3 region is CASSWAVQETQYF. The CDR3 DNA follows: TGTGCCAGCAGCTGGGCGGTACAAGAGACCCAGTACTTC.

There are a few counts of this clonotype. The chain recombines TRBV28 with TRBJ2-2; a possible D gene is TRBD2 (7 bases). Germline V gives CDR1 MDHEN, CDR2 SYDVKM. The germline V and J ends were trimmed by 5 bases and 0 bases, with 16 bases remaining between them. The CDR3 sequence is 17 residues long. The CDR3: CASSPPRGAANTGELFF. The CDR3 DNA reads TGTGCCAGCAGTCCCCCTCGGGGGGCGGCGAACACCGGGGAGCTGTTTTTT.

This clonotype was picked up a small number of times. The V gene is TRBV20-1, the J gene TRBJ2-7; perhaps TRBD1 as D (5 bases). The CDR3 is 12 residues long. V lost 2 bases to trimming and J lost 3 bases, with 8 bases between them. CDR1 DFQATT and CDR2 SNEGSKA come from the germline V gene (reference sequence). The CDR3 protein is CSARQGGYEQYF. As DNA, the CDR3 is TGCAGTGCTAGACAGGGCGGCTACGAGCAGTACTTC.

In its sample, this clonotype was seen a few times. The V call is TRBV13, the J call TRBJ1-1, with 7 bases matching TRBD1. With V trimmed by 5 bases and J by 4 bases, 4 bases remained unmatched. Germline V gene lookup returns CDR1 PRHDT and CDR2 FYEKMQ (reference sequence). The CDR3 sequence is 13 residues long. The CDR3 region has the DNA TGTGCCAGCAGCAGCCCAGGGGGCACTGAAGCTTTCTTT. This translates into CASSSPGGTEAFF.